This is a list of T cell receptor beta chains from one sample in a study of CD8 T cells in ankylosing spondylitis. TCRdb reanalysed the 5' RACE reads using MiXCR and keeps one entry per CDR3 protein. The profile covers roughly 440,000 distinct CDR3 sequences, with approximately 17% appearing a single time and 1% taken by the ten largest. The source material was blood, either unsorted or a sorted T cell fraction (not recorded which). These receptors all come from a male donor with ankylosing spondylitis. CDR3s include the opening cysteine and the closing phenylalanine or tryptophan. The D gene is left open where the match is weak. Clone size, where shown, is once, few, many, or a class for clones that have expanded.

d_gene: TRBD2; abundance: .; v_gene: TRBV24-1; j_gene: TRBJ2-3; CDR3nt: TGTGCCACCAGTCCAAGCGGGGGGCAGGGTACGCAGTATTTT; CDR3aa: CATSPSGGQGTQYF
d_gene: .; abundance: few; v_gene: TRBV3-1; j_gene: TRBJ1-1; CDR3nt: TGTGCCAGCAGCCAAGTTGGGAACACTGAAGCTTTCTTT; CDR3aa: CASSQVGNTEAFF
d_gene: .; abundance: .; v_gene: TRBV3-1; j_gene: TRBJ1-1; CDR3nt: TGTGCCAGCAGCCAGGAGGGAATCACTGAAGCTTTCTTT; CDR3aa: CASSQEGITEAFF
d_gene: .; abundance: few; v_gene: TRBV12-3/TRBV12-4; j_gene: TRBJ1-2; CDR3nt: TGTGCCAGCAGTCCACAGGGAACCACTAACTATGGCTACACCTTC; CDR3aa: CASSPQGTTNYGYTF
d_gene: TRBD1; abundance: .; v_gene: TRBV5-1; j_gene: TRBJ2-5; CDR3nt: TGCGCCAGCAGGAGGGGACCAGGGGGAGAGACCCAGTACTTC; CDR3aa: CASRRGPGGETQYF
d_gene: TRBD1; abundance: few; v_gene: TRBV10-3; j_gene: TRBJ2-1; CDR3nt: TGTGCCATCAGTGATGGTCAGGGGGCCTACAATGAGCAGTTCTTC; CDR3aa: CAISDGQGAYNEQFF
d_gene: .; abundance: few; v_gene: TRBV28; j_gene: TRBJ2-5; CDR3nt: TGTGCCAGCACCCAAGGGGGGGTACATGGAGGGATTTTTAAAGAGACCCAGTACTTC; CDR3aa: CASTQGGVHGGIFKETQYF
d_gene: TRBD1; abundance: few; v_gene: TRBV12-3/TRBV12-4; j_gene: TRBJ2-1; CDR3nt: TGTGCCAGCAGCCGCGCGGACAGGGATTGGAATGAGCAGTTCTTC; CDR3aa: CASSRADRDWNEQFF
d_gene: .; abundance: few; v_gene: TRBV3-1; j_gene: TRBJ2-7; CDR3nt: TGTGCCAGCAGCCAGGCCCAGGGACCCCCACTGGGCTTC; CDR3aa: CASSQAQGPPLGF
d_gene: TRBD2; abundance: few; v_gene: TRBV4-2; j_gene: TRBJ2-5; CDR3nt: TGTGCCAGCAGCCAAGAATCACTAGCGGGACATCGCCAAGAGACCCAGTACTTC; CDR3aa: CASSQESLAGHRQETQYF
d_gene: .; abundance: many; v_gene: TRBV12-3/TRBV12-4; j_gene: TRBJ2-5; CDR3nt: TGTGCCAGCAGTTTCCAACAGGGAGGCAAAGAGACCCAGTACTTC; CDR3aa: CASSFQQGGKETQYF
d_gene: .; abundance: .; v_gene: TRBV20-1; j_gene: TRBJ2-7; CDR3nt: TGCAGTGCTAGGCCCCAGGGAGCCTACGAGCAGTACTTC; CDR3aa: CSARPQGAYEQYF
d_gene: .; abundance: few; v_gene: TRBV28; j_gene: TRBJ2-3; CDR3nt: TGTGCCAGCAGTCAGCCGTTGGGGGGAGATACGCAGTATTTT; CDR3aa: CASSQPLGGDTQYF
d_gene: .; abundance: few; v_gene: TRBV10-3; j_gene: TRBJ2-7; CDR3nt: TGTGCCATCAGTGAGTCGGGGCAGGGCCCGGGTGAGCAGTACTTC; CDR3aa: CAISESGQGPGEQYF
d_gene: TRBD1; abundance: .; v_gene: TRBV6-2/TRBV6-3; j_gene: TRBJ1-2; CDR3nt: TGTGCCAGCAGCAAACAGGGGGCGCGCCCTGGCTACACCTTC; CDR3aa: CASSKQGARPGYTF
d_gene: .; abundance: .; v_gene: TRBV7-8; j_gene: TRBJ1-3; CDR3nt: TGTGCCAGCAGCATAGGGGGGTCTGGAAACACCATATATTTT; CDR3aa: CASSIGGSGNTIYF
d_gene: .; abundance: .; v_gene: TRBV6-2/TRBV6-3; j_gene: TRBJ2-2; CDR3nt: TGTGCCAGCACCTCGTGGCGGATTCAAACCGGGGAGCTGTTTTTT; CDR3aa: CASTSWRIQTGELFF
d_gene: .; abundance: few; v_gene: TRBV7-2; j_gene: TRBJ1-4; CDR3nt: TGTGCCAGCAGCTTAAGGGGACGCGGTAATGAAAAACTGTTTTTT; CDR3aa: CASSLRGRGNEKLFF
d_gene: .; abundance: .; v_gene: TRBV12-3/TRBV12-4; j_gene: TRBJ2-7; CDR3nt: TGTGCCAGCAGTTTTTCGGACGGGTCCTACGAGCAGTACTTC; CDR3aa: CASSFSDGSYEQYF
d_gene: .; abundance: .; v_gene: TRBV5-1; j_gene: TRBJ2-2; CDR3nt: TGCGCCAGCAGCCCAACGCCCACTAAAAGCGCCGGGGAGCTGTTTTTT; CDR3aa: CASSPTPTKSAGELFF
d_gene: TRBD1; abundance: few; v_gene: TRBV6-1; j_gene: TRBJ1-2; CDR3nt: TGTGCCAGCAGTCGCACAGGGGGATCTAACTATGGCTACACCTTC; CDR3aa: CASSRTGGSNYGYTF
d_gene: .; abundance: .; v_gene: TRBV2; j_gene: TRBJ2-3; CDR3nt: TGTGCCAGCAGTGAATTCGAGAGGACCCCCCCGTATTTT; CDR3aa: CASSEFERTPPYF
d_gene: TRBD1; abundance: few; v_gene: TRBV6-5; j_gene: TRBJ2-2; CDR3nt: TGTGCCAGCAGTTACTCGCCCTACAGGGGGGACACCGGGGAGCTGTTTTTT; CDR3aa: CASSYSPYRGDTGELFF
d_gene: TRBD1; abundance: few; v_gene: TRBV7-9; j_gene: TRBJ1-1; CDR3nt: TGTGCCAGCAGCTTAGAACAGGGGGCGCGTTTCGCTGAAGCTTTCTTT; CDR3aa: CASSLEQGARFAEAFF
d_gene: TRBD2; abundance: .; v_gene: TRBV19; j_gene: TRBJ2-1; CDR3nt: TGTGCCAGTAGTATAGATCTTGCTAGCGGGAGTTCCTCCTACAATGAGCAGTTCTTC; CDR3aa: CASSIDLASGSSSYNEQFF
d_gene: .; abundance: .; v_gene: TRBV19; j_gene: TRBJ1-1; CDR3nt: TGTGCCAGTGAGGATCCGAACACTGAAGCTTTCTTT; CDR3aa: CASEDPNTEAFF
d_gene: TRBD1; abundance: .; v_gene: TRBV12-3/TRBV12-4; j_gene: TRBJ1-2; CDR3nt: TGTGCCAGCAGCTTTACAGGGGTGCCGACCTATGGCTACACCTTC; CDR3aa: CASSFTGVPTYGYTF
d_gene: .; abundance: few; v_gene: TRBV6-1; j_gene: TRBJ2-4; CDR3nt: TGTGCCAGCAGTGAACGCCCCGCTGGTGGGGGGAGTCAAGTCAAAAACATTCAGTACTTC; CDR3aa: CASSERPAGGGSQVKNIQYF
d_gene: .; abundance: .; v_gene: TRBV6-1; j_gene: TRBJ1-2; CDR3nt: TGTGCCAGCAGTGAAACCCCCGGGGCCCGATATGGCTACACCTTC; CDR3aa: CASSETPGARYGYTF
d_gene: TRBD1; abundance: few; v_gene: TRBV9; j_gene: TRBJ1-1; CDR3nt: TGTGCCAGCAAAGGGCAGGGGGCGATGGCTGAAGCTTTCTTT; CDR3aa: CASKGQGAMAEAFF
d_gene: TRBD2; abundance: .; v_gene: TRBV7-3; j_gene: TRBJ2-3; CDR3nt: TGTGCCAGCAGCTTAACTTCTGGCGGGAGTGGCACAGATACGCAGTATTTT; CDR3aa: CASSLTSGGSGTDTQYF
d_gene: .; abundance: .; v_gene: TRBV15; j_gene: TRBJ1-1; CDR3nt: TGTGCCACCAGCAGAGATGCGGCGGGGAACACTGAAGCTTTCTTT; CDR3aa: CATSRDAAGNTEAFF
d_gene: TRBD2; abundance: .; v_gene: TRBV5-1; j_gene: TRBJ2-2; CDR3nt: TGCGCCAGCAGCTTCCAAGCGGGGGGGCCCGGAGGCACCGGGGAGCTGTTTTTT; CDR3aa: CASSFQAGGPGGTGELFF
d_gene: TRBD1; abundance: few; v_gene: TRBV28; j_gene: TRBJ1-6; CDR3nt: TGTGCTACTCAAGATGTACAGGGGGTAAGGCCCCTCCACTTT; CDR3aa: CATQDVQGVRPLHF
d_gene: TRBD1; abundance: .; v_gene: TRBV5-1; j_gene: TRBJ1-1; CDR3nt: TGCGCCAGCAGTGGAAGGGGGCAGGGAGGTAACACTGAAGCTTTCTTT; CDR3aa: CASSGRGQGGNTEAFF
d_gene: .; abundance: .; v_gene: TRBV12-3/TRBV12-4; j_gene: TRBJ1-5; CDR3nt: TGTGCCAGCAGTTTAGCGTTATTCAGGGAAGGACAGCCCCAGCATTTT; CDR3aa: CASSLALFREGQPQHF
d_gene: TRBD1; abundance: .; v_gene: TRBV6-5; j_gene: TRBJ2-7; CDR3nt: TGTGCCAGCAGCTCGGACAGGGGTTCCTACGAGCAGTACTTC; CDR3aa: CASSSDRGSYEQYF
d_gene: .; abundance: .; v_gene: TRBV9; j_gene: TRBJ1-6; CDR3nt: TGTGCCAGCAGCGGAGGCGGGGCAGCCAGTCGACCCCTCCACTTT; CDR3aa: CASSGGGAASRPLHF
d_gene: TRBD2; abundance: few; v_gene: TRBV3-1; j_gene: TRBJ2-2; CDR3nt: TGTGCCAGCAAAGTCGCTAGCGGCACTAACACCGGGGAGCTGTTTTTT; CDR3aa: CASKVASGTNTGELFF
d_gene: .; abundance: .; v_gene: TRBV30; j_gene: TRBJ1-1; CDR3nt: TGTGCCTGGAGCGACACTGAAGCTTTCTTT; CDR3aa: CAWSDTEAFF
d_gene: .; abundance: .; v_gene: TRBV18; j_gene: TRBJ1-6; CDR3nt: TGTGCCAGCTCACCACCAGGGAGAGATAATTCACCCCTCCACTTT; CDR3aa: CASSPPGRDNSPLHF